The present T cell receptor beta chain was sequenced within a study of patients and donors after allogeneic stem cell transplantation. Only a few counts were recorded for this clonotype. The germline V gene has CDR1 LNHNV and CDR2 YYDKDF (reference sequence). This CDR3 spans 12 amino acids. Trimming stripped 6 bases from V and 4 bases from J, with 9 bases between. Each CDR3 protein is one row after TCRdb ran MiXCR on the RT-PCR reads. The sample yields about 110,000 distinct CDR3 sequences, 35% seen once. This TCR derives from a human donor who was either an allogeneic HSCT recipient or a stem cell or donor lymphocyte infusion donor (not recorded which). It is not recorded whose cells these are; they may come from a transplant donor. This chain links TRBV15 with TRBJ2-5; TRBD1 might be the D (6 bases). Sequenced sample: blood, either unsorted or a sorted T cell fraction (not recorded which). The CDR3 protein is CATSKGGETQYF. The CDR3 bases are TGTGCCACCAGTAAAGGGGGAGAGACCCAGTACTTC.